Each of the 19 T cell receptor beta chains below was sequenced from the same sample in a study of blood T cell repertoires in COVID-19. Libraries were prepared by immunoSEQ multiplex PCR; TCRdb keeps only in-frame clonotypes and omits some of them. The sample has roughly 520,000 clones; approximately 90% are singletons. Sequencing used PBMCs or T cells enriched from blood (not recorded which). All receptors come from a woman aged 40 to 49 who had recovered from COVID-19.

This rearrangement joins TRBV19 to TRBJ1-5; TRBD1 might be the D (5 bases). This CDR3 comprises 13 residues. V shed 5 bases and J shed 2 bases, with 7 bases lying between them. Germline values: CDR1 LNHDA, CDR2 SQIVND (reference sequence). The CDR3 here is CASSSRGNQPQHF. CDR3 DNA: TGTGCCAGTAGTTCCAGGGGCAATCAGCCCCAGCATTTT.

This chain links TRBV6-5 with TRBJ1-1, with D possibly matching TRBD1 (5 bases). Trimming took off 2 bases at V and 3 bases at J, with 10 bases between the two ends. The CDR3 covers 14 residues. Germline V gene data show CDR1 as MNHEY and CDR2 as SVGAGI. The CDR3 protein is CASSYGAGDTEAFF. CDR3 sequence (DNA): TGTGCCAGCAGTTACGGGGCCGGCGACACTGAAGCTTTCTTT.

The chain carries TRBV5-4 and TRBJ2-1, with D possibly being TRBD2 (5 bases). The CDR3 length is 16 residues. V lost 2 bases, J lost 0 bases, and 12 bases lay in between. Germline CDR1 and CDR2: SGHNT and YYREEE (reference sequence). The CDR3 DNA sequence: TGTGCCAGCAGCTTAGATACGGGGAGCTCCTACAATGAGCAGTTCTTC. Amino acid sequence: CASSLDTGSSYNEQFF.

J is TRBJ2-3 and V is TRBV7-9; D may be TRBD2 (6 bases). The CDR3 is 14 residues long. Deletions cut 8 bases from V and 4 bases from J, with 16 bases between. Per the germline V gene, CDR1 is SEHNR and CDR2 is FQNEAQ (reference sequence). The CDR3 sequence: CASLRGTGADTQYF. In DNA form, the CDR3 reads TGTGCCAGCCTGCGGGGAACGGGGGCAGATACGCAGTATTTT.

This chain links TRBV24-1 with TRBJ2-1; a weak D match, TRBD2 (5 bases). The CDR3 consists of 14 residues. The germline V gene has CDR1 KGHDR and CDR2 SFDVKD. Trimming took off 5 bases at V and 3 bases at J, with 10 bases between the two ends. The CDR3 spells CATSGLDFYNEQFF. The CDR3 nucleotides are TGTGCCACCAGTGGCCTGGACTTCTACAATGAGCAGTTCTTC.

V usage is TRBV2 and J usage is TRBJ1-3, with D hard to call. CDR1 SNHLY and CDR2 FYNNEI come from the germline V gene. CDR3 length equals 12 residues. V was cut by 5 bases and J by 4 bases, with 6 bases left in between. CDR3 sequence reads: CASSTQGNTIYF. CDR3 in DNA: TGTGCCAGCAGTACCCAGGGAAACACCATATATTTT.

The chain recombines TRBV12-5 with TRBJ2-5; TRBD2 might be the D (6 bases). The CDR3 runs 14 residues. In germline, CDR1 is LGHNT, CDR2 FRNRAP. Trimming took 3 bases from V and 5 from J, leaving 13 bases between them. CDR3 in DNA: TGTGCTAGTGGTTTAGCGGGCCTGGGGGAGACCCAGTACTTC. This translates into CASGLAGLGETQYF.

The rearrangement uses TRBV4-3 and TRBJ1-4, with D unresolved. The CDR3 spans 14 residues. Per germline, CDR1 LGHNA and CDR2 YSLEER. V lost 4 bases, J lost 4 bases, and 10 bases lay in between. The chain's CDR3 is CASSPSWSNEKLFF. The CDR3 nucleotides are TGCGCCAGCAGCCCCTCTTGGAGTAATGAAAAACTGTTTTTT.

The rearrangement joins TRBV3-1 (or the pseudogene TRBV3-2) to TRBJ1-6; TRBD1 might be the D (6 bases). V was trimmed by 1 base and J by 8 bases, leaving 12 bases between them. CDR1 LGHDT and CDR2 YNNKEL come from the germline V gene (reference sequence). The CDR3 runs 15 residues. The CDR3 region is CASSQVGRGDSPLHF. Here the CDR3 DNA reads TGTGCCAGCAGCCAAGTGGGCAGGGGTGATTCACCCCTCCACTTT.

The CDR3 here is CASSVLGNTIYF. CDR3 coding DNA: TGTGCCAGCAGCGTTCTTGGAAACACCATATATTTT. The rearrangement joins TRBV28 to TRBJ1-3; D gene uncertain. The germline CDR1 and CDR2 sequences are MDHEN and SYDVKM. Trimming left V 6 bases short and J 3 bases short, with 6 bases between. This CDR3 has 12 residues.

CDR3 sequence: CASSSGQLRNSPLHF. The CDR3 region has the DNA TGTGCCAGTAGTTCGGGACAGCTTCGGAATTCACCCCTCCACTTT. V is TRBV19 and J is TRBJ1-6; 7 bases line up with TRBD1. The trim removed 5 bases at V and 7 bases at J, leaving 8 bases unmatched. CDR1 LNHDA and CDR2 SQIVND come from the germline V gene (reference sequence). The CDR3 spans 15 residues.

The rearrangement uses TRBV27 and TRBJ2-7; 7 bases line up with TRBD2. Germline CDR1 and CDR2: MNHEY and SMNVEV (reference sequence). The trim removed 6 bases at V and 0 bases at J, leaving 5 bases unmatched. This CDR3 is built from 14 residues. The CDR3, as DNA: TGTGCCAGCAGGGGGGGGGACGGCTCCTACGAGCAGTACTTC. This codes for CASRGGDGSYEQYF.

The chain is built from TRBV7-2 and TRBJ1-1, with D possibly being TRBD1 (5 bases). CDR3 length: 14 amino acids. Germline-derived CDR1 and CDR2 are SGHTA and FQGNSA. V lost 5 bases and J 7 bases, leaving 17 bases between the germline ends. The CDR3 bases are TGTGCCAGCAGCCAACGGATAACAGGTGGTGAAGCTTTCTTT. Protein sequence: CASSQRITGGEAFF.

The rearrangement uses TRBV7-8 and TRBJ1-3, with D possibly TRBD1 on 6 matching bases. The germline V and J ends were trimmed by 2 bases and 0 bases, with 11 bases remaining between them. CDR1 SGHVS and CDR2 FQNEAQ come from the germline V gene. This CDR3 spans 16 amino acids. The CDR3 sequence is CASSLRGTPSGNTIYF. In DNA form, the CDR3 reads TGTGCCAGCAGCTTAAGAGGGACACCCTCTGGAAACACCATATATTTT.

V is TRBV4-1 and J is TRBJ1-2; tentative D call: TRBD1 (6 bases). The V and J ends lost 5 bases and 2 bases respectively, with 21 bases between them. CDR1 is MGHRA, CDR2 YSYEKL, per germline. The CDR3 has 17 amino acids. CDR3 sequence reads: CASSSRDTTASNYGYTF. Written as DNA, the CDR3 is TGCGCCAGCAGCTCCCGGGACACCACAGCGAGCAACTATGGCTACACCTTC.

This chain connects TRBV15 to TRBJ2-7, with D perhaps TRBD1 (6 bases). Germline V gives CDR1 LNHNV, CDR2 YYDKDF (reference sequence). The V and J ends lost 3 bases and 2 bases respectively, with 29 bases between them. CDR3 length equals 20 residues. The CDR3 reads CATSRGILPQGAGAAYEQYF. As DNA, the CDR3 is TGTGCCACCAGCAGGGGGATCCTCCCACAGGGCGCAGGGGCCGCCTACGAGCAGTACTTC.

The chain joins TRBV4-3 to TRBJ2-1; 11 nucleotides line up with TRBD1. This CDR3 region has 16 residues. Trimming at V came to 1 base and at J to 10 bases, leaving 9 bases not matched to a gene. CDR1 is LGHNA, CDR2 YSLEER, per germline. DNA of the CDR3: TGCGCCAGCAGCCAAGGGGGTGGGACAGGGGGTTCGGAGCAGTTCTTC. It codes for CASSQGGGTGGSEQFF.

The CDR3 sequence is CASRQAAMNTEAFF. CDR3 DNA: TGTGCATCCCGCCAGGCAGCCATGAACACTGAAGCTTTCTTT. The chain employs TRBV7-9 and TRBJ1-1; D remains unclear. The V gene's germline CDR1 is SEHNR and CDR2 FQNEAQ (reference sequence). This CDR3 contains 14 residues. Drawing the rest from reference TRBV7-9 and TRBJ1-1, the complete variable domain is DTGVSQNPRHKITKRGQNVTFRCDPISEHNRLYWYRQTLGQGPEFLTYFQNEAQLEKSRLLSDRFSAERPKGSFSTLEIQRTEQGDSAMYLCASRQAAMNTEAFFGQGTRLTVV.

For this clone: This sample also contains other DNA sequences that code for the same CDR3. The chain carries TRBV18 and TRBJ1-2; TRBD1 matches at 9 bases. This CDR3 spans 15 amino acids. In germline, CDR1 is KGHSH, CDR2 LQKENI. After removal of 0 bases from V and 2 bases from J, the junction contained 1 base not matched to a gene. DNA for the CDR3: TGTGCCAGCTCACCACCGGGACAGGGCAACTATGGCTACACCTTC. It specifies CASSPPGQGNYGYTF.